This T cell receptor beta chain stems from a study of T cell repertoires in cytomegalovirus infection (dated by TCRdb to about 2019). Context from the whole study: Recently identified HLA-C-restricted CMV epitopes, whose presentation resists viral immunomodulation, were targeted by peptide stimulations together with well-studied HLA-B-restricted epitopes. The HLA type of each donor mattered for the analysis, because public TCR beta signatures pointed to carriage of CMV infection along with the matching HLA type. Study-wide conclusions, independent of this receptor: Carriers of CMV infection plus the relevant HLA type were discriminated by the cumulative frequency of public TCR beta family members in the study cohort and in an independent roughly 340-donor cohort. The ex vivo response was dominated by HLA-C-restricted CMV-specific TCR beta clonotypes, which also provided the single most frequent clonotype in two of eight donors.

The sample's treatment or condition label, in plain terms: in vitro stimulation with specific CMV peptide epitopes to enrich CMV-specific T cells. Reading from cysteine to phenylalanine, the CDR3 counts 20 amino acids. Of the read, only the CDR3 DNA is kept; its 60 bases are in frame from base 1. V lost 4 bases and J lost 5 bases, and the count of bases not matched to a germline gene is 22. Data came from an Illumina HiSeq 1500. In-frame beta chains were kept once TCRdb had trimmed the public reads at Q25 with fastp and called clones with MiXCR. CDR3 protein duplicates are merged, each entry listing the most common genes and DNA. The sample profile shows over 250,000 distinct CDR3 sequences; 22% of them were found once. Clones ranked in the top ten supply roughly 20% of the sample. This clonotype was counted ten times or more. Its antigen is not yet known. Base-call qualities are not available, and no considerably larger clone is one nucleotide away.

The rearrangement joined TRBV12-3 or TRBV12-4 to TRBJ1-2, and 10 bases in between align with TRBD1. The source was cultured PBMCs, collected from culture after CMV antigen stimulation. This receptor was taken from a human donor in good health (CMV status not recorded). Some clones in this sample may be carry-over from other donors' samples. The CDR3 protein is CASSSKLHLTGTGEAYGYTF. The sequenced DNA is TGTGCCAGCAGTTCGAAACTACACCTCACCGGGACAGGGGAAGCTTATGGCTACACCTTC.